Listed below are T cell receptor beta chains from one sample, sequenced in a study of regulatory T cells in long-lasting Graves disease. In TCRdb, the multiplex PCR reads were re-called with MiXCR into one record per CDR3 protein. The repertoire holds some 370,000 distinct CDR3 sequences, with less than 25% as singletons. The sequencing used peripheral blood mononuclear cells (PBMCs), collected when the disease was refractory, from a patient treated with antithyroid drugs. The receptors derive from a female donor with Graves disease. The CDR3 runs from the conserved cysteine through the conserved F or W. The D gene is left open where the match is weak. The size field is filled for only some rows; it gives once, few, many or a size class.

TRBD2 TRBV20-1 many CSASRGVQETQYF
- TRBV20-1 many CSANSPNYGYTF
- TRBV7-8 few CASSLLRVTLDYYEQYF
- TRBV6-2/TRBV6-3 few CASSYSVQGLSGANVLTF
- TRBV4-2 - CASSRLGEYGRDEQFF
- TRBV7-9 - CASSPGVVAHTGELFF
TRBD2 TRBV4-2 - CASSQEWLAGDTQYF
- TRBV7-2 few CASSLDSTMSNQPQHF
- TRBV7-2 few CASSARLVSNEQFF
TRBD2 TRBV28 many CASSPISSGSFYEQYF
TRBD2 TRBV12-3/TRBV12-4 few CASSPSGPNTGELFF
- TRBV20-1 - CSAEGTSTYEQYF
- TRBV3-1 - CASSQDIGIQYF
- TRBV20-1 - CSARWGYEQYF
- TRBV5-4 - CASSLGGEGVEQFF
- TRBV19 - CASNFRNTEAFF
- TRBV12-3/TRBV12-4 few CAIRPSGANVLTF
- TRBV20-1 few CSARDHELALQETQYF